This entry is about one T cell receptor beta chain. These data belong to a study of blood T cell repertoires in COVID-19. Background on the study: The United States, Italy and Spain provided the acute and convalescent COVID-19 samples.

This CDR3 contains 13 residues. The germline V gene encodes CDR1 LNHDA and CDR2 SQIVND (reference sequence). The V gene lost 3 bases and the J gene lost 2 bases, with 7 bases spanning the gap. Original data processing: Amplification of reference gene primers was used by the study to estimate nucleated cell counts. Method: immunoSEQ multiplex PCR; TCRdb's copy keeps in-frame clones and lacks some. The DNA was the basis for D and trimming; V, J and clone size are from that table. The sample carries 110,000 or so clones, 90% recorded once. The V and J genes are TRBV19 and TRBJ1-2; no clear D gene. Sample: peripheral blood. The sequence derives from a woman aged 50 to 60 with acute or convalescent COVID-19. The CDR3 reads CASSMQRNYGYTF. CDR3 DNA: TGTGCCAGTAGTATGCAGAGGAACTATGGCTACACCTTC.